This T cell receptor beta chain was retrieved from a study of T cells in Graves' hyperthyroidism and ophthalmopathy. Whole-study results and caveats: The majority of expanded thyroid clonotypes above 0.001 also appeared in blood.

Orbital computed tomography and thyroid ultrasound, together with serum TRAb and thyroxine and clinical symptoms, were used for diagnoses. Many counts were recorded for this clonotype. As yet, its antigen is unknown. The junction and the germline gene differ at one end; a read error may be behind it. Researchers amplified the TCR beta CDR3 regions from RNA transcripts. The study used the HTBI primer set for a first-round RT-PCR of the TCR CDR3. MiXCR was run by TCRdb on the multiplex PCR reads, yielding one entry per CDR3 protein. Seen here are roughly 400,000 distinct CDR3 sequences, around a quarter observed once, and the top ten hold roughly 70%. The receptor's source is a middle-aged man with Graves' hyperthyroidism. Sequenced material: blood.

CDR3 nucleotides: TGTGCCAGCAGTTTGGCCCCCGGTTCTTACGAGCAGTACTTC. It encodes CASSLAPGSYEQYF. The V gene is TRBV5-1, the J gene TRBJ2-7; D is unclear. Germline values: CDR1 SGHRS, CDR2 YFSETQ. This CDR3 is 14 amino acids long.